A single T cell receptor beta chain is shown here with its context. These data originate in a study of cytomegalovirus exposure and HLA in healthy donors. As for the study in general: Genotyping of roughly 400 donors showed that 65% to 90% belonged to the Caucasian-associated ancestry cluster.

The CDR3 contains 17 residues. Germline V gene lookup returns CDR1 SGDLS and CDR2 YYNGEE. After removal of 3 bases from V and 3 bases from J, the junction contained 11 bases not matched to a gene. PCR used 60 Vbeta primers and 13 Jbeta primers. Measured with immunoSEQ multiplex PCR; TCRdb has only the in-frame clones, and not every one. The data show tens of thousands of clones, around two thirds seen once. The sample was PBMCs. The genes are TRBV9 and TRBJ2-5, with 10 bases aligning to TRBD1. The clonotype comes from a human donor in good health. CDR3 amino acids: CASSAYPGTGVEETQYF. As DNA, the CDR3 is TGTGCCAGCAGCGCGTACCCCGGGACAGGGGTCGAAGAGACCCAGTACTTC.